This record concerns one T cell receptor (beta chain) sequence. This sample was taken from a study of cytomegalovirus exposure and HLA in healthy donors. The PCR had 60 Vbeta and 13 Jbeta primers. Here immunoSEQ multiplex PCR was the method, and the copy in TCRdb shows in-frame clones only, minus some. The sample includes approximately 150,000 clones, about 64% of them seen just once. The V gene lost 6 bases and the J gene lost 9 bases, with 24 bases spanning the gap. Germline CDR1 reads SQVTM; CDR2 reads ANQGSEA. This CDR3 comprises 14 residues. This sequence originates from a man aged 55 to 70 in good health and CMV-seronegative. The sample was PBMCs. The chain recombines TRBV29-1 with TRBJ2-7, with D possibly matching TRBD1 (7 bases). The CDR3 DNA is TGCAGCGTCGCACCGCAGGGGGGAAAGACCGGGCAGTACTTC. Residues: CSVAPQGGKTGQYF.